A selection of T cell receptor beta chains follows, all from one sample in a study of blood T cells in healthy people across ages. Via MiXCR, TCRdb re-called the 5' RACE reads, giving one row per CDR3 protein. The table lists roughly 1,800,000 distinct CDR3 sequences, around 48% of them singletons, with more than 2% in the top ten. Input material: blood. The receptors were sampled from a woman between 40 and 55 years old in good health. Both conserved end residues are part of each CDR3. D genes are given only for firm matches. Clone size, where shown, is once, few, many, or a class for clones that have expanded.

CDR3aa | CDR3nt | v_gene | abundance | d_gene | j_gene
CASSQDMETSASYEQYF | TGCGCCAGCAGCCAAGATATGGAGACTAGCGCCTCCTACGAGCAGTACTTC | TRBV4-3 | few | TRBD2 | TRBJ2-7
CSARDLFDRGKETQYF | TGCAGTGCTAGAGATCTCTTCGACAGGGGAAAAGAGACCCAGTACTTC | TRBV20-1 | few | TRBD1 | TRBJ2-5
CSARHTGSWEQYF | TGCAGTGCTAGACACACGGGGTCGTGGGAGCAGTACTTC | TRBV20-1 | once | . | TRBJ2-4
CANSFTPLSYEQYF | TGTGCCAACAGCTTCACACCGCTATCCTACGAGCAGTACTTC | TRBV7-2 | . | . | TRBJ2-7
CASSVEDTGANVLTF | TGTGCCAGCAGCGTAGAGGACACTGGGGCCAACGTCCTGACTTTC | TRBV9 | . | . | TRBJ2-6
CASSSRGGAYNEQFF | TGTGCCAGCAGCTCGCGGGGGGGAGCGTACAATGAGCAGTTCTTC | TRBV7-2 | many | TRBD2 | TRBJ2-1
CASSLKVTDTQYF | TGTGCCAGCAGTTTGAAGGTTACAGATACGCAGTATTTT | TRBV12-3/TRBV12-4 | . | . | TRBJ2-3
CATKAGQPTDTQYF | TGTGCCACCAAAGCGGGACAACCCACAGATACGCAGTATTTT | TRBV15 | . | . | TRBJ2-3
CSARFPGLVTPLTQYF | TGCAGTGCTAGATTTCCGGGACTAGTCACCCCTTTAACGCAGTATTTT | TRBV20-1 | . | TRBD2 | TRBJ2-3
CASSYTPRNHSYEQYF | TGTGCCAGCAGTTATACTCCCAGAAACCACTCCTACGAGCAGTACTTC | TRBV6-2/TRBV6-3 | few | . | TRBJ2-7
CATSETGTGNYEQYF | TGTGCCACCAGTGAGACCGGGACAGGGAACTACGAGCAGTACTTC | TRBV24-1 | . | TRBD1 | TRBJ2-7
CSASKPGTGSWGNQPQHF | TGCAGTGCTAGCAAACCGGGGACAGGGTCGTGGGGCAATCAGCCCCAGCATTTT | TRBV20-1 | . | TRBD1 | TRBJ1-5
CASSGGTGKQFF | TGTGCCAGCAGTGGAGGGACAGGCAAGCAGTTCTTC | TRBV25-1 | . | TRBD1 | TRBJ2-1
CASRGLRAEAFF | TGTGCCAGCCGGGGGCTAAGGGCTGAAGCTTTCTTT | TRBV27 | . | . | TRBJ1-1
CASSARGGRSYNEQFF | TGTGCCAGCAGCGCTCGGGGGGGCCGCTCCTACAATGAGCAGTTCTTC | TRBV6-5 | . | TRBD2 | TRBJ2-1
CASSDDWPGGGLNEQFF | TGTGCCAGCAGCGACGACTGGCCAGGGGGCGGGCTAAATGAGCAGTTCTTC | TRBV7-2 | few | TRBD1 | TRBJ2-1
CASSNGQAGSPLHF | TGTGCCAGCTCAAATGGACAGGCCGGTTCACCCCTCCACTTT | TRBV18 | . | TRBD1 | TRBJ1-6
CASSPPKDKTIGQYF | TGTGCCAGCTCACCACCGAAAGATAAAACAATCGGGCAGTACTTC | TRBV18 | . | . | TRBJ2-7
CASSSGLAASTDTQYF | TGTGCCAGCAGCTCGGGACTAGCGGCTAGCACAGATACGCAGTATTTT | TRBV4-2 | many | TRBD2 | TRBJ2-3